The entry below describes one T cell receptor beta chain. Its antigen is as yet unknown. No DNA is shown, since the ends of the CDR3 on it are uncertain; the CDR3 is the one TCRdb lists. Isolated RNA was reverse transcribed into cDNA used as the sequencing template. Only in-frame clones appear in the TCRdb table, and some are missing; sequencing was by immunoSEQ multiplex PCR. The sample has about 200,000 clones; 58% are singletons. The CDR3 is 18 residues long, ends included. Germline values: CDR1 SQVTM, CDR2 ANQGSEA. The treatment was: oral pan-JAK inhibitor, 5-10 mg twice daily. The source of the sample is a study of CD8+ T cells in alopecia areata. Study-wide points: Whether baseline CD8+ expansion is linked to response remains uncertain, given a single nonresponder. Numerous clones, expanded in lesions, remained in scalp and blood during tofacitinib.

The chain joins TRBV29-1 to TRBJ1-2; whether TRBD1, the table's D call, matches the DNA was not checked. This receptor was taken from a human donor with alopecia areata. Sequencing was performed on CD4+ T cells sorted from blood, taken at week 24, from a patient treated with tofacitinib. CDR3 region: CSAGQSTWQGATNYGCTF.